The 6 T cell receptor beta chains reported below all come from one sample, sequenced in a study of shared clonotypes between healthy human individuals. The naive CD8 fraction comprised CD45RO-negative cells positively selected for CCR7 and excluded terminally differentiated effector memory CD45RA+ cells. Assay used: immunoSEQ multiplex PCR; TCRdb lists only in-frame clones, some missing. The table lists approximately 2,200,000 clones, 85% to 95% of them singletons. Sample: naive CD8+ T cells from PBMCs. These receptors were collected from a man aged 18-30 years in good health. Some clones in this sample may be carry-over from other donors' samples.

The rearrangement links TRBV19 to TRBJ1-1; TRBD1 might be the D (6 bases). The CDR3 is 13 residues long. V lost 5 bases, J lost 5 bases, and 12 bases lay in between. Germline CDR1 and CDR2: LNHDA and SQIVND (reference sequence). As DNA, the CDR3 is TGTGCCAGTAGTCTGACAGGATGGACTGAAGCTTTCTTT. Translated: CASSLTGWTEAFF.

The chain links TRBV11-2 to TRBJ2-2; D may be TRBD1 or TRBD2 (5 bases each). Germline V lookup: CDR1 SGHAT, CDR2 FQNNGV. The V gene lost 5 bases and the J gene lost 4 bases, with 14 bases spanning the gap. The CDR3 spans 15 residues. CDR3 DNA sequence: TGTGCCAGCAGCCGAAGGGACGGAGCCACCGGGGAGCTGTTTTTT. Translated, it gives CASSRRDGATGELFF. The whole variable domain, filled in from reference TRBV11-2 and TRBJ2-2, reads EAGVAQSPRYKIIEKRQSVAFWCNPISGHATLYWYQQILGQGPKLLIQFQNNGVVDDSQLPKDRFSAERLKGVDSTLKIQPAKLEDSAVYLCASSRRDGATGELFFGEGSRLTVL.

The chain couples TRBV5-1 to TRBJ1-1, with D uncertain. CDR3 size: 14 residues. The V gene's germline CDR1 is SGHRS and CDR2 YFSETQ. V lost 4 bases to trimming and J lost 3 bases, with 13 bases between them. The CDR3 loop reads CASSGLRRDTEAFF. The CDR3 DNA reads TGCGCCAGCAGCGGACTCAGAAGGGACACTGAAGCTTTCTTT.

The chain couples TRBV5-1 to TRBJ1-1, with a tentative D call TRBD1 (5 bases). The CDR3 sequence is 14 residues long. Trimming shortened V by 1 base and J by 4 bases, and 11 bases separated the two germline ends. The germline V gene has CDR1 SGHRS and CDR2 YFSETQ. CDR3 in amino acids: CASSLRGEATEAFF. The CDR3, as DNA: TGCGCCAGCAGCTTGCGGGGGGAGGCCACTGAAGCTTTCTTT. Supplemented by reference TRBV5-1 and TRBJ1-1, the full variable domain reads KAGVTQTPRYLIKTRGQQVTLSCSPISGHRSVSWYQQTPGQGLQFLFEYFSETQRNKGNFPGRFSGRQFSNSRSEMNVSTLELGDSALYLCASSLRGEATEAFFGQGTRLTVV.

For this clone: The identical CDR3 is also encoded by other nucleotide sequences in the sample. The chain employs TRBV27 and TRBJ2-5, with 11 nucleotides matching TRBD1. The CDR3 spans 16 residues. CDR1 and CDR2 from the germline V gene are MNHEY and SMNVEV (reference sequence). V dropped 2 bases and J dropped 5; count of bases not matched to a gene: 7. The CDR3 nucleotides read TGTGCCAGCAGTTTACTCGGGACAGGGGGATCGGAGACCCAGTACTTC. This sequence encodes CASSLLGTGGSETQYF.

The J gene is TRBJ2-7, the V gene TRBV7-9; 7 bases fit TRBD1. V lost 5 bases, J lost 5 bases, and 9 bases stayed unmatched. Germline V CDR1 and CDR2: SEHNR, FQNEAQ (reference sequence). This CDR3 is 14 amino acids long. As DNA, the CDR3 is TGTGCCAGCAGCGGACAACAGGGGTTGAACGAGCAGTACTTC. The encoded protein is CASSGQQGLNEQYF.